The 9 T cell receptor beta chains presented below share a single source sample, sequenced in a study of blood T cell repertoires in COVID-19. Method: immunoSEQ multiplex PCR; TCRdb's copy keeps in-frame clones and lacks some. The sample has 15,000 to 20,000 clones, around 82% seen once. Sequences were obtained from peripheral blood. The source is a human donor in a cohort sampled during active COVID-19.

This chain links TRBV9 with TRBJ2-2; TRBD1 is a possible D gene (5 bases). The CDR3 totals 15 residues. Germline CDR1 reads SGDLS; CDR2 reads YYNGEE. The V gene lost 4 bases and the J gene lost 2 bases, with 12 bases spanning the gap. In DNA form, the CDR3 reads TGTGCCAGCAGCTTCCCGACAGCAAACACCGGGGAGCTGTTTTTT. Its protein is CASSFPTANTGELFF. Full variable domain (outside the CDR3, taken from reference TRBV9 and TRBJ2-2): DSGVTQTPKHLITATGQRVTLRCSPRSGDLSVYWYQQSLDQGLQFLIQYYNGEERAKGNILERFSAQQFPDLHSELNLSSLELGDSALYFCASSFPTANTGELFFGEGSRLTVL.

V usage is TRBV25-1 and J usage is TRBJ2-5; unclear D gene. CDR3 size: 14 residues. The V gene's germline CDR1 is MGHDK and CDR2 SYGVNS. V was pared by 6 bases and J by 5 bases, with 16 bases between. The CDR3 spells CASSDPQYGETQYF. CDR3 coding DNA: TGTGCCAGCAGCGACCCACAATACGGGGAGACCCAGTACTTC.

This chain joins TRBV20-1 and TRBJ2-1, with D possibly being TRBD2 (6 bases). Trimming removed 3 bases at V and 4 bases at J, with 16 bases between. The CDR3 runs 15 residues. Germline CDR1 reads DFQATT; CDR2 reads SNEGSKA (reference sequence). DNA of the CDR3: TGCAGTGCTAGTGGACTCGCGGGAATTTACAATGAGCAGTTCTTC. This translates into CSASGLAGIYNEQFF.

This chain connects TRBV11-3 to TRBJ2-1, with 9 bases fitting TRBD2. Germline CDR1 and CDR2: SGHNT and YENEEA. This CDR3 is built from 16 residues. V was clipped by 0 bases and J by 7 bases; unmatched bases: 7. The chain's CDR3 is CASSLDFVLAGNEQFF. CDR3 nucleotides: TGTGCCAGCAGCTTAGATTTCGTACTAGCGGGTAATGAGCAGTTCTTC.

V and J are TRBV6-1 and TRBJ1-6; D not certain. This CDR3 has 13 amino acids. The V gene lost 2 bases and the J gene lost 9 bases, with 8 bases spanning the gap. CDR1 is MNHNS, CDR2 SASEGT, per germline. As DNA, the CDR3 is TGTGCCAGCAGTGAATTCCCGAGTTCACCCCTCCACTTT. Translated: CASSEFPSSPLHF.

The V and J genes are TRBV5-6 and TRBJ2-2; 10 nucleotides match TRBD2. J lost 4 bases, V lost 0 bases, and 9 bases had no gene match. The CDR3 is 18 residues long. CDR1 SGHDT and CDR2 YYEEEE come from the germline V gene. The CDR3 DNA follows: TGTGCCAGCAGCTTGGGCTCTAGCGGGAGCTTTGTCACCGGGGAGCTGTTTTTT. As protein: CASSLGSSGSFVTGELFF.

This clone occurred once. This chain links TRBV4-1 with TRBJ1-1; TRBD1 matches at 8 bases. Looked up from germline, CDR1 is MGHRA and CDR2 is YSYEKL. The CDR3 is 16 residues long. Trimming at V came to 6 bases and at J to 2 bases, leaving 11 bases not matched to a gene. CDR3 sequence (DNA): TGCGCCAGCAGTCTGGTCGGGGCAGGGGGCAACACTGAAGCTTTCTTT. Amino acids: CASSLVGAGGNTEAFF.

The rearrangement links TRBV4-1 to TRBJ1-5; 10 positions match TRBD1. The V segment lost 0 bases and the J segment 6 bases; nucleotides outside the gene matches: 17. The germline CDR1 and CDR2 sequences are MGHRA and YSYEKL. The CDR3 has 20 amino acids. DNA of the CDR3: TGCGCCAGCAGCCAAGATCTGATTAGGATGGGGACAGGGGCACGTCAGCCCCAGCATTTT. Amino acids: CASSQDLIRMGTGARQPQHF.

The genes are TRBV4-3 and TRBJ1-2; D might be TRBD1 (5 bases). Trimming pared 0 bases from V and 8 bases from J, leaving 13 bases between. CDR3 length: 14 residues. Germline assignment: CDR1 LGHNA and CDR2 YSLEER. Here the CDR3 DNA reads TGCGCCAGCAGCCAAGATCTACAGGCATGGGGCTACACCTTC. Its protein product is CASSQDLQAWGYTF.